The present entry profiles one T cell receptor beta chain with its context. The antigen is not known. The data belong to a study of a mutant IDH1 vaccine in newly diagnosed glioma. Study-wide context: With temozolomide cycles, or 4-6 weeks after radiotherapy alone, vaccination was started. Every participant had undergone radiotherapy, temozolomide, or both before, and most underwent both. Treated patients had a mean age of around 40 years and a sex split that was roughly 62% male and 37.5% female.

Time point described: week 5, during vaccination. What each vaccine dose contained was 300 ug of mutant IDH1 20-mer peptide, accompanied by topical imiquimod. This CDR3 is built from 16 residues. Regarding the study as a whole: Pseudoprogression looked unconnected to shifts in top peripheral T cell clonotypes.

TCRdb's table, derived via immunoSEQ multiplex PCR, lists solely in-frame clones and lacks some. The sample lists approximately 26,000 clones; more than 70% were seen once. This sequence joins TRBV21-1 and TRBJ1-1. TRBV21-1 corresponds to a pseudogene. The TCR sequence derives from a man between 18 and 35 years old with glioma. The sequencing used PBMCs, collected from a glioma patient whose treatment included an IDH1 peptide vaccine. CDR3 nucleotides: TGTGCCAGCAGCAAATGTTTCGGGAGCATGAACACTGAAGCTTTCTTT. Encoded protein: CASSKCFGSMNTEAFF.